The 24 T cell receptor beta chains reported below all come from one sample, sequenced in a study of T cells in Graves' hyperthyroidism and ophthalmopathy. Amplification of TCR beta CDR3 regions used RNA as the template. RT-PCR in the first round (using the HTBI primer set) targeted the TCR CDR3. Each CDR3 protein is one row after TCRdb ran MiXCR on the multiplex PCR reads. The repertoire has 480,000 or so distinct CDR3 sequences, under 15% of them found once; the top ten carry less than 20%. The specimen sequenced was blood. These receptors were collected from a woman under 30 with Graves' hyperthyroidism.

The V and J genes are TRBV19 and TRBJ2-6; D ambiguous. Deletions cut 5 bases from V and 4 bases from J, with 6 bases between. The CDR3 has 13 residues. The germline V gene encodes CDR1 LNHDA and CDR2 SQIVND (reference sequence). CDR3 protein: CASSLPGANVLTF. CDR3 nucleotide sequence: TGTGCCAGTAGTCTTCCCGGGGCCAACGTCCTGACTTTC. Full variable domain (missing parts from reference TRBV19 and TRBJ2-6): DGGITQSPKYLFRKEGQNVTLSCEQNLNHDAMYWYRQDPGQGLRLIYYSQIVNDFQKGDIAEGYSVSREKKESFPLTVTSAQKNPTAFYLCASSLPGANVLTFGAGSRLTVL.

V is TRBV19 and J is TRBJ1-1; tentative D call: TRBD1 (6 bases). Trimming cost V 8 bases and J 1 base, with 20 bases left between them. Germline V lookup: CDR1 LNHDA, CDR2 SQIVND (reference sequence). This CDR3 has 16 amino acids. In DNA form, the CDR3 reads TGTGCCAGTTTTCCCCCAGAGGACAGATCGAACACTGAAGCTTTCTTT. Translating it yields CASFPPEDRSNTEAFF.

A note on this clonotype: The conserved phenylalanine or tryptophan is not found at the CDR3 terminus, so this likely reflects a read error. For the CDR3, the DNA is TGCAGCGTTGTCTCCGGGAATGGCTACACCCTC. Residues: CSVVSGNGYTL. The rearrangement uses TRBV29-1 and TRBJ1-2; no clear D. Germline V gene lookup returns CDR1 SQVTM and CDR2 ANQGSEA. V was trimmed by 4 bases and J by 6 bases, leaving 9 bases between them. CDR3 size: 11 residues.

This clonotype was seen repeatedly, ten times or more. This chain uses TRBV2 with TRBJ2-1; 9 bases map to TRBD1. The CDR3 is made up of 15 amino acids. V lost 5 bases, J lost 2 bases, and 4 bases stayed unmatched. Germline V gene lookup returns CDR1 SNHLY and CDR2 FYNNEI. The DNA of the CDR3 is TGTGCCAGCAGTTATACAGGGGGCGCCTACAATGAGCAGTTCTTC. Protein sequence: CASSYTGGAYNEQFF.

The chain is built from TRBV7-8 and TRBJ1-1; D remains unclear. Deletions cut 1 base from V and 4 bases from J, with 10 bases between. From germline, CDR1 is SGHVS and CDR2 FQNEAQ. The CDR3 length is 14 residues. The CDR3 coding sequence is TGTGCCAGCAGCTTAGGGGCCGATGTCACTGAAGCTTTCTTT. Translating it yields CASSLGADVTEAFF.

The sample holds many counts of this clonotype. The chain combines TRBV7-2 with TRBJ2-5; maybe TRBD2 (6 bases). CDR1 and CDR2 from the germline V gene are SGHTA and FQGNSA. Trimming pared 0 bases from V and 4 bases from J, leaving 12 bases between. This CDR3 is built from 15 residues. CDR3 in amino acids: CASSLAPEGTETQYF. The CDR3 DNA sequence: TGTGCCAGCAGCTTAGCGCCGGAGGGAACAGAGACCCAGTACTTC.

V usage is TRBV30 and J usage is TRBJ2-3, with 10 positions matching TRBD2. The CDR3 consists of 18 residues. The trim removed 3 bases at V and 3 bases at J, leaving 15 bases unmatched. Germline CDR1 GTSNPN, CDR2 SVGIG (reference sequence). The CDR3 nucleotides read TGTGCCTGGAGGGACCCTAGCGGGAGTCTCTTTAGTACAGATACGCAGTATTTT. The encoded protein is CAWRDPSGSLFSTDTQYF.

The sample holds many counts of this clonotype. Here the CDR3 reads CASSVEVDRGQPQHF. The CDR3 DNA reads TGTGCCAGCAGTGTAGAGGTGGATCGGGGTCAGCCCCAGCATTTT. This chain connects TRBV2 to TRBJ1-5, with unresolved D. This CDR3 is 15 amino acids long. With 4 bases removed from V and 6 bases from J, the gap between germline ends came to 16 bases. The germline CDR1 and CDR2 sequences are SNHLY and FYNNEI.

This clonotype was seen at least ten times. This chain joins TRBV6-6 and TRBJ2-7; 7 positions match TRBD1. Per germline, CDR1 MNHNY and CDR2 SVGAGI (reference sequence). V lost 2 bases, J lost 4 bases, and 2 bases stayed unmatched. The CDR3 is 13 amino acids. Here the CDR3 DNA reads TGTGCCAGCAGTTACGACAGGGTTTACGAGCAGTACTTC. This translates into CASSYDRVYEQYF.

This chain connects TRBV11-2 to TRBJ2-5, with D possibly matching TRBD1 (6 bases). Germline V gene lookup returns CDR1 SGHAT and CDR2 FQNNGV. V lost 1 base, J lost 5 bases, and 11 bases lay in between. This CDR3 has 14 residues. The CDR3 bases are TGTGCCAGCAGCTTAGGTCCCCAGGGGGAGACCCAGTACTTC. The encoded protein is CASSLGPQGETQYF.

This clonotype was seen a handful of times. This chain links TRBV6-1 with TRBJ2-7, with 7 bases matching TRBD1. The CDR3 has 14 residues. Unmatched junction bases numbered 9, after V lost 9 bases and J lost 1 base. Germline CDR1 and CDR2: MNHNS and SASEGT. This chain's CDR3 is CASRQGTASYEQYF. The CDR3, as DNA: TGTGCCAGTCGACAGGGAACCGCGTCCTACGAGCAGTACTTC.

This clonotype was counted many times. The V call is TRBV7-8, the J call TRBJ2-1; TRBD2 matches 10 bases. Germline V gene lookup returns CDR1 SGHVS and CDR2 FQNEAQ. The CDR3 sequence is 17 residues long. With 2 bases clipped from V and 7 bases from J, the junction kept 11 bases outside the gene matches. The CDR3, as DNA: TGTGCCAGCAGCTTACCCCGAGCGGGAGGGCCGTTAAATGAGCAGTTCTTC. This translates into CASSLPRAGGPLNEQFF.

There are many counts of this clonotype. The chain is built from TRBV28 and TRBJ2-7; D might be TRBD1 (6 bases). The CDR3 runs to 17 residues. CDR1 is MDHEN, CDR2 SYDVKM, per germline. Trimming left V 2 bases short and J 0 bases short, with 17 bases between. The CDR3 sequence is CASSLTLDSTSSYEQYF. The CDR3 DNA reads TGTGCCAGCAGTTTAACCCTGGACAGCACAAGCTCCTACGAGCAGTACTTC.

In this sample, this clonotype turned up a few times. A read error may account for a junction end that differs from germline. The V gene is TRBV7-7, the J gene TRBJ2-2, with D perhaps matching TRBD1 or TRBD2 (5 bases each). The CDR3 loop spans 16 amino acids. Germline CDR1 and CDR2: SSHAT and FNYEAQ (reference sequence). The CDR3 nucleotides read TGTGCTAGCAGCTCTTCAGACAGACTAAACACCGGGGAGCTGTTTTTT. Translation: CASSSSDRLNTGELFF.

The rearrangement joins TRBV20-1 to TRBJ2-2, with 8 bases that match TRBD2. The CDR3 loop spans 15 amino acids. V gave up 7 bases and J gave up 0 bases; unmatched junction bases: 7. Germline values: CDR1 DFQATT, CDR2 SNEGSKA (reference sequence). CDR3 region: CSVESGRTNTGELFF. The DNA for the CDR3 is TGCAGTGTTGAAAGCGGGAGAACGAACACCGGGGAGCTGTTTTTT.

This clonotype was detected only a few times. This sequence joins TRBV6-6 and TRBJ2-1; the D is unclear. Trimming removed 0 bases from V and 0 bases from J, with 12 bases in between. Germline CDR1 is MNHNY and CDR2 is SVGAGI (reference sequence). The CDR3 length is 17 residues. CDR3 region: CASSYSYAASSYNEQFF. For the CDR3, the DNA is TGTGCCAGCAGTTACTCCTATGCGGCTAGCTCCTACAATGAGCAGTTCTTC.

This clonotype was detected only a few times. The rearrangement uses TRBV19 and TRBJ2-2; the D gene could be TRBD1 or TRBD2 (5 bases each). Germline V gene sequence: CDR1 LNHDA, CDR2 SQIVND (reference sequence). The CDR3 consists of 13 residues. The V gene lost 5 bases and the J gene lost 4 bases, with 8 bases spanning the gap. The CDR3 DNA reads as TGTGCCAGTAGTTGGGGGAGCACCGGGGAGCTGTTTTTT. Translating gives CASSWGSTGELFF.

This clonotype has at least ten counts. The CDR3 DNA reads as TGTGCCAGCAGTTTATACTTGAACACTGAAGCTTTCTTT. Its translation is CASSLYLNTEAFF. This chain links TRBV27 with TRBJ1-1; no clear D gene. This CDR3 spans 13 amino acids. Trimming shortened V by 1 base and J by 0 bases, and 3 bases separated the two germline ends. CDR1 MNHEY and CDR2 SMNVEV come from the germline V gene (reference sequence).

The rearrangement uses TRBV5-6 and TRBJ2-3; D unresolved. Germline V lookup: CDR1 SGHDT, CDR2 YYEEEE. The CDR3 is made up of 16 amino acids. V shed 4 bases and J shed 1 base, with 16 bases lying between them. The DNA of the CDR3 is TGTGCCAGCAGCACTGAGCTAGAGCGCGGCACAGATACGCAGTATTTT. Amino acid sequence: CASSTELERGTDTQYF.

The sample holds many counts of this clonotype. The CDR3 here is CASSLVAGGNSNQPQHF. In nucleotides, the CDR3 is TGTGCCAGCAGCTTAGTAGCGGGGGGGAATAGCAATCAGCCCCAGCATTTT. The chain joins TRBV7-2 to TRBJ1-5; tentative D call: TRBD1 (5 bases). The CDR3 loop spans 17 amino acids. CDR1 and CDR2 (germline): SGHTA, FQGNSA. V was cut by 1 base and J by 0 bases, with 13 bases left in between.

In its sample, this clonotype was seen many times. V gene TRBV5-1 combines with J gene TRBJ1-2; tentatively, D is TRBD1 (5 bases). Germline CDR1 SGHRS, CDR2 YFSETQ. The CDR3 totals 17 residues. V lost 1 base and J 0 bases, leaving 16 bases between the germline ends. For the CDR3, the DNA is TGCGCCAGCAGCTTGATTGGTCAGGGTTTCACTAACTATGGCTACACCTTC. As protein: CASSLIGQGFTNYGYTF. Supplemented by reference TRBV5-1 and TRBJ1-2, the full variable domain reads KAGVTQTPRYLIKTRGQQVTLSCSPISGHRSVSWYQQTPGQGLQFLFEYFSETQRNKGNFPGRFSGRQFSNSRSEMNVSTLELGDSALYLCASSLIGQGFTNYGYTFGSGTRLTVV.

As regards this clonotype: At one end, the junction sequence differs from germline, possibly due to a read error. V usage is TRBV30 and J usage is TRBJ2-7; 7 positions match TRBD2. The CDR3 totals 13 residues. The germline gives CDR1 GTSNPN, CDR2 SVGIG (reference sequence). The CDR3 spells CAWRGGLSYEQHF. CDR3 in DNA: TGTGCCTGGCGGGGAGGGCTGAGCTACGAGCAGCACTTC.

This clonotype was seen a few times. Since a much larger clone is just one base distant, this may be a read error. The V gene is TRBV3-1, the J gene TRBJ1-1, with D hard to call. The CDR3 loop spans 14 amino acids. CDR1 is LGHDT and CDR2 is YNNKEL in the germline V gene (reference sequence). CDR3 nucleotides: TGTGCCAGCAGCCAAGAAAACGGGAACACTGAAGATTTCTTT. As protein: CASSQENGNTEDFF.

The rearrangement links TRBV4-1 to TRBJ1-5; D is unclear. In germline, CDR1 is MGHRA, CDR2 YSYEKL. V gave up 4 bases and J gave up 8 bases, with 12 bases separating them. CDR3 length: 13 residues. CDR3 sequence reads: CASSPSGDEPQHF. DNA of the CDR3: TGCGCCAGCAGCCCCTCCGGGGATGAGCCCCAGCATTTT.